These 27 T cell receptor beta chains originate from one sample sequenced in a study of Graves' ophthalmopathy and Graves' hyperthyroidism. The authors amplified TCR beta CDR3 regions, and they did so from RNA transcripts for repertoire sequencing. The library came from an HTBI-primed first-round RT-PCR and a second-round multiplex PCR. One entry per CDR3 protein, called by TCRdb with MiXCR from the multiplex PCR reads. The sample holds roughly 350,000 distinct CDR3 sequences, 17% seen once. Sequenced sample: peripheral blood. The receptor set was obtained from an adult woman with stable Graves' hyperthyroidism.

This clonotype was detected many times. The genes are TRBV6-5 and TRBJ2-5; D is undetermined. The CDR3 runs 17 residues. The V gene lost 0 bases and the J gene lost 5 bases, with 19 bases spanning the gap. The germline gives CDR1 MNHEY, CDR2 SVGAGI. DNA of the CDR3: TGTGCCAGCAGTTACTCGATGGGGTCCTTGGTTCGGGAGACCCAGTACTTC. As protein: CASSYSMGSLVRETQYF.

Points on this clonotype: An end of the junction does not agree with germline; a read error may underlie this. The rearrangement links TRBV6-2 or TRBV6-3 to TRBJ2-5; D gene uncertain. Germline V lookup: CDR1 MNHEY, CDR2 SVGEGT. This CDR3 has 15 residues. CDR3 residues: CASSYGWGPQETRYF. In nucleotides, the CDR3 is TGTGCCAGCAGTTACGGGTGGGGTCCTCAAGAGACCCGGTACTTC.

This clonotype came up many times. This chain joins TRBV28 and TRBJ2-2; TRBD2 agrees at 12 bases. V shed 6 bases and J 3 bases; nucleotides not matched to a gene: 2. In germline, CDR1 is MDHEN, CDR2 SYDVKM. This CDR3 is 15 amino acids long. CDR3 loop: CASSRLAGDTGELFF. The CDR3 DNA sequence: TGTGCCAGCAGCCGACTAGCGGGAGACACCGGGGAGCTGTTTTTT.

This clonotype was picked up many times. The rearrangement joins TRBV27 to TRBJ2-7, with 10 bases fitting TRBD1. This CDR3 has 13 amino acids. V shed 9 bases and J 7 bases; nucleotides not matched to a gene: 9. CDR1 and CDR2 (germline): MNHEY, SMNVEV (reference sequence). The CDR3 loop reads CARQATGGEEQYF. In nucleotides, the CDR3 is TGTGCCAGACAAGCGACAGGGGGCGAGGAGCAGTACTTC.

This clonotype was picked up many times. The CDR3 ends on some other residue instead of the conserved phenylalanine or tryptophan, so this is likely a read error. The chain is built from TRBV29-1 and TRBJ2-5, with 10 bases that match TRBD2. CDR3 length: 13 residues. The J segment lost 5 bases and the V segment lost 7 bases, leaving 7 bases of the junction unmatched. The germline gives CDR1 SQVTM, CDR2 ANQGSEA. The CDR3: CSAASGSAETQYL. The CDR3 bases are TGCAGCGCTGCTAGCGGGAGTGCGGAGACCCAGTACCTC.

At least ten counts were recorded for this clonotype. The chain uses TRBV15 and TRBJ1-5; 9 bases match TRBD1. Trimming cost V 3 bases and J 5 bases; bases outside gene matches: 8. CDR1 and CDR2 (germline): LNHNV, YYDKDF (reference sequence). CDR3 length equals 16 residues. The CDR3 region is CATSRADRGLDQPQHF. The CDR3 DNA reads TGTGCCACCAGCAGGGCTGACAGGGGGTTGGATCAGCCCCAGCATTTT. The full variable domain, completed using reference TRBV15 and TRBJ1-5, is DAMVIQNPRYQVTQFGKPVTLSCSQTLNHNVMYWYQQKSSQAPKLLFHYYDKDFNNEADTPDNFQSRRPNTSFCFLDIRSPGLGDTAMYLCATSRADRGLDQPQHFGDGTRLSIL.

This clonotype was found many times. The rearrangement joins TRBV25-1 to TRBJ2-7; D gene ambiguous. CDR3 length: 12 amino acids. Trimming removed 2 bases at V and 3 bases at J, with 5 bases between. In germline, CDR1 is MGHDK, CDR2 SYGVNS. The CDR3 sequence is CASSERGYEQYF. The CDR3, as DNA: TGTGCCAGCAGTGAACGCGGCTACGAGCAGTACTTC.

This clonotype was recorded at least ten times. This sequence joins TRBV6-5 and TRBJ1-1, with 7 bases lining up with TRBD1. The germline V gene has CDR1 MNHEY and CDR2 SVGAGI. The trim removed 5 bases at V and 7 bases at J, leaving 1 base unmatched. The CDR3 spans 11 residues. The chain's CDR3 is CASSRQGEAFF. In nucleotides, the CDR3 is TGTGCCAGCAGTAGACAGGGTGAAGCTTTCTTT.

About this clonotype itself: One end of the junction varies from germline; a read error may be responsible. The chain recombines TRBV15 with TRBJ2-4; the D gene is possibly TRBD2 (5 bases). The CDR3 runs to 17 residues. The germline gives CDR1 LNHNV, CDR2 YYDKDF (reference sequence). The CDR3 protein is CATSREGLTIAKNIKYF. DNA of the CDR3: TGTGCCACCAGCAGAGAAGGACTTACCATAGCCAAAAACATTAAGTACTTC.

This clonotype came up many times. The chain has TRBV4-1 and TRBJ2-5; 11 nucleotides align to TRBD2. This CDR3 contains 17 residues. Germline CDR1 is MGHRA and CDR2 is YSYEKL. The junction had 10 bases not matched to a gene; V was cut back by 0 bases and J by 7 bases. For the CDR3, the DNA is TGCGCCAGCAGCCAAGAAGTTGGGACTAGCGGATTAAGGACCCAGTACTTC. This codes for CASSQEVGTSGLRTQYF.

At least ten counts were recorded for this clonotype. The J gene is TRBJ1-4, the V gene TRBV25-1; TRBD1 might be the D (5 bases). The CDR3 runs to 16 residues. The germline V gene encodes CDR1 MGHDK and CDR2 SYGVNS. V was cut by 0 bases and J by 2 bases, with 10 bases left in between. As DNA, the CDR3 is TGTGCCAGCAGTGAATATAGGGGTGGTACTAATGAAAAACTGTTTTTT. It encodes CASSEYRGGTNEKLFF.

This clonotype appeared many times. The rearrangement uses TRBV20-1 and TRBJ2-7, with D possibly TRBD2 on 6 matching bases. V was pared by 5 bases and J by 6 bases, with 20 bases between. Germline lookup yields CDR1 DFQATT and CDR2 SNEGSKA (reference sequence). This CDR3 region has 14 residues. As DNA, the CDR3 is TGCAGTGCTGACTTTTCGGCGGGGAGTGGCGAGCAGTACTTC. It yields the protein CSADFSAGSGEQYF.

This clonotype was detected only once. The chain joins TRBV20-1 to TRBJ1-6; D may be TRBD1 (5 bases). Germline assignment: CDR1 DFQATT and CDR2 SNEGSKA (reference sequence). V was trimmed by 2 bases and J by 12 bases, leaving 17 bases between them. The CDR3 is 14 residues long. DNA for the CDR3: TGCAGTGCTAGAAGGGGCCGGCCTGAGGGACCCCTCCACTTT. Its protein product is CSARRGRPEGPLHF.

V usage is TRBV28 and J usage is TRBJ2-4; D may be TRBD1 or TRBD2 (8 bases each). CDR3 length equals 15 residues. CDR1 and CDR2 (germline): MDHEN, SYDVKM. The V and J ends lost 4 bases and 6 bases respectively, with 16 bases between them. The CDR3 bases are TGTGCCAGCAGTTCAGGGGGCGCGGGGGGAAACATTCAGTACTTC. Its translation: CASSSGGAGGNIQYF.

The chain employs TRBV28 and TRBJ2-7, with D hard to call. Germline V lookup: CDR1 MDHEN, CDR2 SYDVKM. V gave up 2 bases and J gave up 4 bases, with 18 bases separating them. The CDR3 spans 16 residues. For the CDR3, the DNA is TGTGCCAGCAGTTTAACCCTCGACTTGACAAGTTACGAGCAGTACTTC. It specifies CASSLTLDLTSYEQYF.

This clonotype was recorded many times. J is TRBJ1-2 and V is TRBV9; TRBD1 aligns across 7 bases. The CDR3 contains 15 residues. Trimming took 3 bases from V and 3 from J; bases not matched to a gene: 8. Germline values: CDR1 SGDLS, CDR2 YYNGEE. CDR3 sequence reads: CASSASQGGDYGYTF. The DNA for the CDR3 is TGTGCCAGCAGCGCATCTCAGGGGGGAGACTATGGCTACACCTTC. The full variable domain, its missing parts supplied by reference TRBV9 and TRBJ1-2, is DSGVTQTPKHLITATGQRVTLRCSPRSGDLSVYWYQQSLDQGLQFLIQYYNGEERAKGNILERFSAQQFPDLHSELNLSSLELGDSALYFCASSASQGGDYGYTFGSGTRLTVV.

At least ten counts were recorded for this clonotype. The J gene is TRBJ1-6, the V gene TRBV27, with 8 bases lining up with TRBD1. CDR1 and CDR2 from the germline V gene are MNHEY and SMNVEV (reference sequence). CDR3 length equals 15 residues. The V segment lost 5 bases and the J segment 7 bases; nucleotides outside the gene matches: 7. This CDR3 reads CASSLSGGGNSPLHF. Here the CDR3 DNA reads TGTGCCAGCAGTCTTTCAGGGGGCGGGAATTCACCCCTCCACTTT.

This clonotype was recorded many times. The chain is built from TRBV7-2 and TRBJ2-7; TRBD1 is a possible D gene (6 bases). Germline CDR1 reads SGHTA; CDR2 reads FQGNSA. This CDR3 has 14 residues. The V end was cut by 7 bases, the J end by 7 bases, with 20 bases between. CDR3 loop: CASTTRQASGEQYF. The CDR3, as DNA: TGTGCCAGCACCACTCGACAGGCCTCGGGTGAGCAGTACTTC.

This clonotype was detected ten times or more. A junction end diverges from the germline sequence, so it may reflect a read error. This chain joins TRBV29-1 and TRBJ2-7, with D perhaps matching TRBD2 (6 bases). Germline V gene sequence: CDR1 SQVTM, CDR2 ANQGSEA. The CDR3 spans 14 residues. CDR3 residues: CSVSGQGGKYGQYF. The CDR3 DNA is TGCAGCGTTTCGGGGCAGGGAGGAAAGTACGGGCAGTACTTC.

This clonotype was detected many times. CDR3 bases: TGCGCCAGCAGCTCCGGACTAGCCGACGAGCAGTACTTC. Translation gives CASSSGLADEQYF. The V call is TRBV5-1, the J call TRBJ2-7; 8 bases map to TRBD2. The J segment lost 5 bases and the V segment lost 3 bases, leaving 4 bases of the junction unmatched. The germline CDR1 and CDR2 sequences are SGHRS and YFSETQ. This CDR3 contains 13 residues.

This clonotype was picked up a small number of times. The genes are TRBV28 and TRBJ2-2, with 11 nucleotides matching TRBD2. V was clipped by 6 bases and J by 5 bases; unmatched bases: 8. The length of the CDR3 is 16 residues. Looked up from germline, CDR1 is MDHEN and CDR2 is SYDVKM. CDR3: CASRYRLAGKTGELFF. CDR3 in DNA: TGTGCCAGCAGATATAGACTAGCGGGAAAAACCGGGGAGCTGTTTTTT. Looking up the rest from reference TRBV28 and TRBJ2-2 gives the full variable domain: DVKVTQSSRYLVKRTGEKVFLECVQDMDHENMFWYRQDPGLGLRLIYFSYDVKMKEKGDIPEGYSVSREKKERFSLILESASTNQTSMYLCASRYRLAGKTGELFFGEGSRLTVL.

Only a few counts were recorded for this clonotype. The chain couples TRBV11-1 to TRBJ2-7, with 8 bases fitting TRBD1. The CDR3 has 15 residues. Trimming took 3 bases from V and 3 from J; bases not matched to a gene: 7. Germline loops: CDR1 SGHAT, CDR2 FQDESV (reference sequence). CDR3 nucleotide sequence: TGTGCCAGCAGCTTGGGACCAGGGGGCGGCTACGAGCAGTACTTC. This encodes CASSLGPGGGYEQYF.

This clonotype was counted many times. The V and J genes are TRBV27 and TRBJ1-6; D unclear. Germline CDR1 and CDR2: MNHEY and SMNVEV (reference sequence). V lost 6 bases and J 4 bases, leaving 13 bases between the germline ends. This CDR3 region has 15 residues. The CDR3 here is CASSDSGLYNSPLHF. The CDR3 region has the DNA TGTGCCAGCAGCGACTCGGGCCTGTATAATTCACCCCTCCACTTT.

This clonotype was detected ten times or more. The gene calls are TRBV6-5 and TRBJ1-1, with D possibly matching TRBD1 (5 bases). V lost 2 bases, J lost 4 bases, and 17 bases lay in between. The CDR3 extends over 16 amino acids. The germline V gene encodes CDR1 MNHEY and CDR2 SVGAGI. In nucleotides, the CDR3 is TGTGCCAGCAGTTACATTTTCGGCAGGGCGGCCACTGAAGCTTTCTTT. Residues: CASSYIFGRAATEAFF.

This clonotype was counted at least ten times. This chain uses TRBV28 with TRBJ2-5, with 7 positions matching TRBD2. CDR1 MDHEN and CDR2 SYDVKM come from the germline V gene. V was pared by 7 bases and J by 0 bases, with 5 bases of the junction left unmatched. This CDR3 spans 14 amino acids. CDR3 coding DNA: TGTGCCAGCACCCCCGGGGGGAACCAAGAGACCCAGTACTTC. The encoded protein is CASTPGGNQETQYF.

This clonotype was observed at least ten times. The V and J genes are TRBV2 and TRBJ2-2, with D hard to call. The germline V gene has CDR1 SNHLY and CDR2 FYNNEI. Trimming took 5 bases from V and 2 from J, leaving 9 bases between them. The CDR3 is 14 amino acids. CDR3 in amino acids: CASSPPTNTGELFF. CDR3 nucleotides: TGTGCCAGCAGTCCACCGACTAACACCGGGGAGCTGTTTTTT. Using reference TRBV2 and TRBJ2-2 for the parts outside the CDR3, the full variable domain is EPEVTQTPSHQVTQMGQEVILRCVPISNHLYFYWYRQILGQKVEFLVSFYNNEISEKSEIFDDQFSVERPDGSNFTLKIRSTKLEDSAMYFCASSPPTNTGELFFGEGSRLTVL.

This clonotype was observed a handful of times. The rearrangement joins TRBV20-1 to TRBJ2-3; no definite D call. With 6 bases removed from V and 4 bases from J, the gap between germline ends came to 11 bases. The CDR3 has 12 residues. CDR1 is DFQATT and CDR2 is SNEGSKA in the germline V gene (reference sequence). The CDR3 protein is CSAPDVADTQYF. CDR3 sequence (DNA): TGCAGTGCACCCGACGTAGCAGATACGCAGTATTTT.